The 24 T cell receptor beta chains below come from one sample, sequenced in a study of control samples from healthy donors and cancer patients. Produced via immunoSEQ multiplex PCR; TCRdb's table is partial and in-frame only. The sample includes about 85,000 clones, roughly 89% of them seen just once. The sequencing sample was made of blood. These TCRs come from a woman between 55 and 75 years old in good health.

The rearrangement uses TRBV10-3 and TRBJ2-1; 12 bases align to TRBD2. Germline V gene sequence: CDR1 ENHRY, CDR2 SYGVKD. With V trimmed by 10 bases and J by 5 bases, 6 bases remained unmatched. The CDR3 runs 14 residues. CDR3 DNA sequence: TGTGCCACCCTAGGACTAGCGGGAAACAATGAGCAGTTCTTC. Its translation is CATLGLAGNNEQFF.

Turning to this clone: Other DNA sequences within the sample encode an identical CDR3. V gene TRBV7-9 combines with J gene TRBJ2-2, with 12 bases lining up with TRBD2. The CDR3 spans 16 residues. CDR1 is SEHNR, CDR2 FQNEAQ, per germline (reference sequence). V lost 4 bases, J lost 6 bases, and 6 bases stayed unmatched. The CDR3 loop is CASSSPSGRGAGELFF. The CDR3 DNA reads as TGTGCCAGCAGCTCACCTAGCGGGAGGGGGGCCGGGGAGCTGTTTTTT. The full variable domain, in which reference TRBV7-9 and TRBJ2-2 provide the parts outside the CDR3, is DTGVSQNPRHKITKRGQNVTFRCDPISEHNRLYWYRQTLGQGPEFLTYFQNEAQLEKSRLLSDRFSAERPKGSFSTLEIQRTEQGDSAMYLCASSSPSGRGAGELFFGEGSRLTVL.

The V call is TRBV19, the J call TRBJ1-1; the D is unclear. Trimming took off 10 bases at V and 0 bases at J, with 21 bases between the two ends. This CDR3 has 16 residues. The germline gives CDR1 LNHDA, CDR2 SQIVND (reference sequence). The CDR3 sequence: CATLTQPGAMNTEAFF. CDR3 nucleotides: TGTGCCACCTTAACACAGCCCGGCGCGATGAACACTGAAGCTTTCTTT. Drawing the rest from reference TRBV19 and TRBJ1-1, the complete variable domain is DGGITQSPKYLFRKEGQNVTLSCEQNLNHDAMYWYRQDPGQGLRLIYYSQIVNDFQKGDIAEGYSVSREKKESFPLTVTSAQKNPTAFYLCATLTQPGAMNTEAFFGQGTRLTVV.

This rearrangement joins TRBV5-1 to TRBJ2-7; TRBD1 matches at 7 bases. Trimming at V came to 6 bases and at J to 2 bases, leaving 2 bases not matched to a gene. Germline V gene data show CDR1 as SGHRS and CDR2 as YFSETQ. CDR3 length: 12 amino acids. The CDR3 DNA sequence: TGCGCCAGCACCGGGACAGCCTACGAGCAGTACTTC. Translating gives CASTGTAYEQYF.

The rearrangement joins TRBV3-1 (or the pseudogene TRBV3-2) to TRBJ1-6; 9 bases line up with TRBD1. The germline V gene has CDR1 LGHDT and CDR2 YNNKEL (reference sequence). V lost 4 bases, J lost 4 bases, and 5 bases stayed unmatched. This CDR3 has 16 residues. In DNA form, the CDR3 reads TGTGCCAGCAGCCCTCGGGACAGGGATTATAATTCACCCCTCCACTTT. This sequence encodes CASSPRDRDYNSPLHF.

V gene TRBV28 combines with J gene TRBJ1-5, with 7 bases fitting TRBD1. The V and J ends lost 3 bases and 1 base, in that order; junction bases with no gene match: 6. CDR1 is MDHEN and CDR2 is SYDVKM in the germline V gene. This CDR3 has 16 residues. The CDR3 bases are TGTGCCAGCAGTTTGCTAGGGGGCAGCAGCAATCAGCCCCAGCATTTT. It is translated as CASSLLGGSSNQPQHF.

The CDR3 coding sequence is TGCGCCAGCAGTCACTCCGGGACAGGGGGAAACACTTACAATGAGCAGTTCTTC. This encodes CASSHSGTGGNTYNEQFF. The chain uses TRBV23-1 and TRBJ2-1; 11 bases fit TRBD1. TRBV23-1 is assigned to the ORF class and has an uncertain function. V dropped 3 bases and J dropped 4; count of bases not matched to a gene: 11. This CDR3 has 18 residues.

The CDR3 sequence is CASKRTSGGRVSGELFF. The CDR3 DNA is TGTGCCAGCAAGAGGACTAGCGGGGGGAGGGTCAGCGGGGAGCTGTTTTTT. J is TRBJ2-2 and V is TRBV2; 14 positions match TRBD2. The V and J ends lost 7 bases and 7 bases, in that order; junction bases with no gene match: 11. Per germline, CDR1 SNHLY and CDR2 FYNNEI. The CDR3 covers 17 residues.

V is TRBV11-2 and J is TRBJ1-1; D gene unclear. Trimming removed 0 bases at V and 6 bases at J, with 14 bases between. CDR1 is SGHAT and CDR2 is FQNNGV in the germline V gene. CDR3 length: 15 amino acids. Written as DNA, the CDR3 is TGTGCCAGCAGCTTAGATATTTATGGGGTCGCTGAAGCTTTCTTT. Its translation: CASSLDIYGVAEAFF.

The genes are TRBV28 and TRBJ2-1; possible D gene TRBD1, 5 bases. This CDR3 has 13 amino acids. CDR1 MDHEN and CDR2 SYDVKM come from the germline V gene. V was trimmed by 7 bases and J by 4 bases, leaving 11 bases between them. Here the CDR3 DNA reads TGTGCCAGCAATAACAGGCCATACAATGAGCAGTTCTTC. This encodes CASNNRPYNEQFF.

This clone was seen only a few times. The gene calls are TRBV28 and TRBJ1-1; D gene ambiguous. Germline V gene data show CDR1 as MDHEN and CDR2 as SYDVKM. This CDR3 is 14 amino acids long. V lost 2 bases and J lost 4, with 11 bases in between. CDR3 bases: TGTGCCAGCAGTTTACCGGGGAGGGCCACTGAAGCTTTCTTT. It specifies CASSLPGRATEAFF.

This clone was detected only once. The CDR3 loop reads CASSEILNYGYTF. The DNA for the CDR3 is TGTGCCAGCAGTGAGATCCTTAACTATGGCTACACCTTC. The rearrangement uses TRBV2 and TRBJ1-2; D remains ambiguous. CDR1 is SNHLY and CDR2 is FYNNEI in the germline V gene. V gave up 3 bases and J gave up 1 base, with 6 bases separating them. This CDR3 is 13 amino acids long. Filled out from reference TRBV2 and TRBJ1-2, the complete variable domain reads EPEVTQTPSHQVTQMGQEVILRCVPISNHLYFYWYRQILGQKVEFLVSFYNNEISEKSEIFDDQFSVERPDGSNFTLKIRSTKLEDSAMYFCASSEILNYGYTFGSGTRLTVV.

The chain recombines TRBV6-5 with TRBJ1-1; D may be TRBD1 (6 bases). CDR1 MNHEY and CDR2 SVGAGI come from the germline V gene. The CDR3 runs to 16 residues. The V gene lost 2 bases and the J gene lost 1 base, with 14 bases spanning the gap. CDR3 in DNA: TGTGCCAGCAGTTACAACAGGGATTTCTGGAACACTGAAGCTTTCTTT. This encodes CASSYNRDFWNTEAFF.

The chain is built from TRBV30 and TRBJ2-2; 7 positions agree with TRBD1. The V gene's germline CDR1 is GTSNPN and CDR2 SVGIG (reference sequence). The trim removed 0 bases at V and 5 bases at J, leaving 9 bases unmatched. This CDR3 is 16 amino acids long. In DNA form, the CDR3 reads TGTGCCTGGAGTGTACGAGAGGGGGCAAGGACCGGGGAGCTGTTTTTT. Encoded protein: CAWSVREGARTGELFF.

For this clone: Other nucleotide sequences in the sample specify the same CDR3. The rearrangement joins TRBV29-1 to TRBJ1-1; D is undetermined. Trimming took off 6 bases at V and 1 base at J, with 6 bases between the two ends. CDR1 is SQVTM, CDR2 ANQGSEA, per germline. The CDR3 has 11 amino acids. CDR3 in DNA: TGCAGCGTCAAGGGGAACACTGAAGCTTTCTTT. Its translation: CSVKGNTEAFF.

The chain combines TRBV30 with TRBJ2-5, with D maybe TRBD2 (7 bases). Germline CDR1 and CDR2: GTSNPN and SVGIG (reference sequence). With 1 base removed from V and 1 base from J, the gap between germline ends came to 16 bases. The CDR3 sequence is 16 residues long. CDR3 coding DNA: TGTGCCTGGAGTGGGGGGGCGGGGGCCGGCCAAGAGACCCAGTACTTC. Translated, it gives CAWSGGAGAGQETQYF.

CDR3 amino acids: CASSPYPSWDRLNYGYTF. Here the CDR3 DNA reads TGTGCCAGCTCCCCTTACCCCTCCTGGGACAGATTAAACTATGGCTACACCTTC. This rearrangement joins TRBV18 to TRBJ1-2, with 7 bases that match TRBD1. CDR1 is KGHSH, CDR2 LQKENI, per germline. V was pared by 6 bases and J by 2 bases, with 18 bases of the junction left unmatched. The CDR3 is 18 residues long.

The chain joins TRBV4-3 to TRBJ1-1, with no clear D. CDR1 and CDR2 from the germline V gene are LGHNA and YSLEER. V lost 0 bases and J lost 4, with 12 bases in between. The CDR3 spans 15 residues. The CDR3 sequence: CASSQDFSWSTEAFF. The CDR3 DNA is TGCGCCAGCAGCCAAGATTTTTCGTGGAGCACTGAAGCTTTCTTT.

The chain is built from TRBV2 and TRBJ1-2, with D possibly being TRBD1 (5 bases). The ends were cut back, 5 bases at V and 7 bases at J, with 17 bases in the middle. CDR1 is SNHLY and CDR2 is FYNNEI in the germline V gene. The CDR3 spans 14 residues. CDR3 nucleotides: TGTGCCAGCAGTCGGGACTCACGCTATTCTGGCTACACCTTC. It translates to CASSRDSRYSGYTF.

A single count supports this clone. The CDR3 is CASGLGSGRDNEQFF. CDR3 sequence (DNA): TGTGCCAGTGGCCTGGGGAGCGGGAGGGACAATGAGCAGTTCTTC. The chain employs TRBV19 and TRBJ2-1; 10 bases are a match to TRBD2. CDR3 length: 15 residues. The V gene end was trimmed by 8 bases and the J gene end by 5 bases; junction bases not matched to a gene: 9. Germline loops: CDR1 LNHDA, CDR2 SQIVND (reference sequence).

This chain joins TRBV29-1 and TRBJ2-1; D uncertain. Trimming left V 4 bases short and J 12 bases short, with 16 bases between. This CDR3 is built from 12 residues. Germline assignment: CDR1 SQVTM and CDR2 ANQGSEA. The CDR3: CSVGGNSLVQFF. CDR3 sequence (DNA): TGCAGCGTTGGGGGAAATAGCTTAGTGCAGTTCTTC.

CDR3: CASSQREGYEQFF. CDR3 bases: TGTGCCAGTAGTCAACGGGAGGGCTATGAGCAGTTCTTC. The chain is built from TRBV19 and TRBJ2-1; the match to TRBD2 covers 8 bases. V gave up 5 bases and J gave up 8 bases; unmatched junction bases: 5. The CDR3 sequence is 13 residues long. Per germline, CDR1 LNHDA and CDR2 SQIVND (reference sequence).

This clone was detected a few times. The V and J genes are TRBV16 and TRBJ1-1; the match to TRBD1 covers 8 bases. CDR3 length: 17 residues. J lost 4 bases, V lost 4 bases, and 14 bases had no gene match. Germline V gives CDR1 KGHSY, CDR2 FQNENV. CDR3 DNA: TGTGCCAGCAGCCCCCTCGGGAGCAGGGGGCGGTTCACTGAAGCTTTCTTT. This codes for CASSPLGSRGRFTEAFF.

The chain recombines TRBV4-1 with TRBJ1-5; 8 bases map to TRBD1. J gave up 2 bases and V 1 base, and 7 bases lay outside the gene matches. CDR1 is MGHRA, CDR2 YSYEKL, per germline. The CDR3 contains 17 residues. The CDR3 sequence is CASSQGRQGTRNQPQHF. The CDR3 region has the DNA TGCGCCAGCAGCCAAGGTCGACAGGGGACTCGCAATCAGCCCCAGCATTTT.